This note documents a single TCR beta chain sequence. Antigen specificity is unknown. A read error may account for a junction end that differs from germline. This CDR3 comprises 14 residues. Germline V CDR1 and CDR2: ENHRY, SYGVKD. This sample was included in a study of T cells in Graves' hyperthyroidism and ophthalmopathy. Regarding the study as a whole: Through a model of 13 V-J features, ophthalmopathy was separated from stable hyperthyroidism. Ophthalmopathy prediction by the model preceded onset by a median approximately six months.

Amplification of TCR beta CDR3 regions was performed using RNA transcripts as template. First-round RT-PCR of the TCR CDR3 relied on the HTBI primer set. TCRdb reprocessed the multiplex PCR reads via MiXCR and lists one record per CDR3 protein. The table shows hundreds of thousands of distinct CDR3 sequences, with 38% occurring only once. Newly diagnosed hyperthyroidism patients aged 18 to 65 years had disease lasting under 2 months. Together with thyroid ultrasound, orbital computed tomography, serum thyroxine and TRAb, clinical symptoms were used for diagnoses. Sequencing was performed on blood. V gene TRBV10-3 combines with J gene TRBJ2-7, with D maybe TRBD1 (6 bases). The TCR originated in a man between 18 and 29 years old with Graves' hyperthyroidism. CDR3 in DNA: TGTGCCACCAGTGCGGTCGCAGGGGAAGGCGAGCAGTACTTC. It codes for CATSAVAGEGEQYF.